This T cell receptor (beta chain) was recovered during a study of cytomegalovirus exposure and HLA in healthy donors. PCR amplification relied on 60 Vbeta primers (plus 13 Jbeta primers). Assay: immunoSEQ multiplex PCR; the TCRdb copy retains only in-frame clones and omits some. The sample has roughly 52,000 clones, about 84% seen once. The CDR3 is 15 residues long. V lost 4 bases, J lost 2 bases, and 14 bases lay in between. The germline CDR1 and CDR2 sequences are SGHNT and YYREEE (reference sequence). This receptor was obtained from a female donor in good health and CMV-seronegative. Material for sequencing was PBMCs. This chain uses TRBV5-4 with TRBJ2-3; D remains ambiguous. The CDR3 region is CASSPYFGNTDTQYF. CDR3 nucleotides: TGTGCCAGCAGCCCCTACTTCGGTAACACAGATACGCAGTATTTT.